This TCR beta chain was captured in a study of T cells in Graves' hyperthyroidism and ophthalmopathy. RNA transcripts yielded amplified TCR beta CDR3 regions. Primed by the HTBI set, a first-round RT-PCR was run on the TCR CDR3. TCRdb re-derived calls from the multiplex PCR reads in MiXCR, one entry per CDR3 protein. The sample carries fewer than 650,000 distinct CDR3 sequences, about 15% recorded once. This clonotype was detected a few times. The hyperthyroidism patients had all been newly diagnosed, and their disease duration was under 2 months. Their ages ranged from 18 to 65 years. Looked up from germline, CDR1 is MNHEY and CDR2 is SMNVEV (reference sequence). The CDR3 totals 15 residues. V gave up 8 bases and J gave up 1 base, with 15 bases separating them.

V gene TRBV27 combines with J gene TRBJ2-1, with D perhaps TRBD2 (6 bases). The clonotype originates from a woman aged 35 to 49 with Graves' hyperthyroidism. Sequencing was done on a sample of blood. The CDR3 here is CASHYSGSSYNEQFF. The CDR3 DNA is TGTGCCAGCCACTACTCCGGGAGTTCCTACAATGAGCAGTTCTTC.